What follows is one T cell receptor beta chain and its context. The antigen remains undetermined. This CDR3 spans 15 amino acids. The V end lost 7 bases, the J end lost 9 bases, and 22 bases lay between the germline ends. Per the germline V gene, CDR1 is ENHRY and CDR2 is SYGVKD. This entry is derived from a study of cytomegalovirus exposure and HLA in healthy donors. Study outcomes and limitations: Later analysis identified several of the most significant clusters that appeared linked to common viral pathogens. An analysis was carried out at a later point. It showed that HLA-associated TCR beta chains were more clonally expanded than equally common non-associated chains. Presence/absence analyses assumed roughly uniform sequencing depth across donors, which may not hold.

PCR primers comprised 60 Vbeta and 13 Jbeta primers. The table came from immunoSEQ multiplex PCR; TCRdb's copy has only in-frame clones and leaves some out. The repertoire holds approximately 150,000 clones, with about 80% as singletons. The sample consisted of PBMCs. This clonotype was sampled from a woman aged 40 to 49 in good health and CMV-seronegative. The chain recombines TRBV10-3 with TRBJ2-1; D possibly corresponds to TRBD1 (5 bases). The CDR3, as DNA: TGTGCCATCACCACAGACAGTTCTGTGGTAGGTGAGCAGTTCTTC. Amino acids: CAITTDSSVVGEQFF.